These T cell receptor beta chains were read from a single sample in a study of cytomegalovirus exposure and HLA in healthy donors. TCRdb's copy holds only in-frame clones and misses some; the assay was immunoSEQ multiplex PCR. The record lists tens of thousands of clones, of which the ten most abundant hold 7% to 8.5%. Sequenced material: PBMCs. These receptor sequences come from a male donor in good health and CMV-seronegative. CDR3s include the opening cysteine and the closing phenylalanine or tryptophan. D genes are given only for firm matches. A clone size is listed for some rows: how often the clone was seen (once, few, many), or a class if it is expanded.

size	V	J	D	DNA	CDR3
NA	TRBV13	TRBJ2-2	TRBD1	TGTGCCAGCAGCTTTAGGGCGACAGGGGGATTCCGGGAGCTGTTTTTT	CASSFRATGGFRELFF
NA	TRBV28	TRBJ1-4	TRBD1	TGTGCCAGCAGCGGGACAGTCAATGAAAAACTGTTTTTT	CASSGTVNEKLFF
NA	TRBV28	TRBJ2-3	TRBD2	TGTGCCAGCAGTTTTAGCGGGAAAAGCACAGATACGCAGTATTTT	CASSFSGKSTDTQYF
NA	TRBV10-2	TRBJ2-5	TRBD1	TGCGCCAGCAGTGCCGGGACAGGGAGACAAGAGACCCAGTACTTC	CASSAGTGRQETQYF
medium-sized	TRBV4-1	TRBJ2-5	TRBD2	TGCGCCAGCAGCCAAGAGCTAAGACTAGCGGACCCCCAAGAGACCCAGTACTTC	CASSQELRLADPQETQYF
NA	TRBV7-9	TRBJ2-7	NA	TGTGCCAGCAGCTTTCCAGGGGACGAGCAGTACTTC	CASSFPGDEQYF
NA	TRBV5-1	TRBJ2-1	TRBD2	TGCGCCAGCAGCTTCTGGTACAGCGGGGGGAATGAGCAGTTCTTC	CASSFWYSGGNEQFF
NA	TRBV18	TRBJ2-3	TRBD2	TGTGCCAGCTCACCCCTTAGCGGGAGTTTAACAGATACGCAGTATTTT	CASSPLSGSLTDTQYF
NA	TRBV10-3	TRBJ2-3	TRBD2	TGTGCCATCGGTCGGGAGGGGGGGGATACGCAGTATTTT	CAIGREGGDTQYF
NA	TRBV6-1	TRBJ2-1	TRBD1	TGTGCCAGCAGTGCCCTACAGGGGGCCACCGCCTACAATGAGCAGTTCTTC	CASSALQGATAYNEQFF
NA	TRBV5-1	TRBJ2-1	TRBD2	TGCGCCAGCAGCTTGGGGACTAGCGGGAGCGGTTACAATGAGCAGTTCTTC	CASSLGTSGSGYNEQFF
NA	TRBV30	TRBJ2-5	NA	TGTGCCTGGACTAAAGGCTGGGGAGCAATCCAAGAGACCCAGTACTTC	CAWTKGWGAIQETQYF
NA	TRBV29-1	TRBJ2-5	NA	TGCAGCGCCTCCGGTCTCGGGGAGGAGACCCAGTACTTC	CSASGLGEETQYF
NA	TRBV2	TRBJ2-7	TRBD1	TGTGCCAGCACCGGCGACAGGGTGAGGGAGCAGTACTTC	CASTGDRVREQYF
NA	TRBV19	TRBJ2-7	NA	TGTGCCAGTAGTCCCTTTGGGGGCCTCGAGGACGAGCAGTACTTC	CASSPFGGLEDEQYF
NA	TRBV7-2	TRBJ1-4	NA	TGTGCCAGCAGCTTATCAGGGTCTAATGAAAAACTGTTTTTT	CASSLSGSNEKLFF
NA	TRBV25-1	TRBJ2-3	TRBD2	TGTGCCAGCAGTGAACCCCCTCCAGCGGGAGTGGATACGCAGTATTTT	CASSEPPPAGVDTQYF
NA	TRBV18	TRBJ1-2	TRBD1	TGTGCCAGCTCAGCCCGGGACAGGGGCTATGGCTACACCTTC	CASSARDRGYGYTF
NA	TRBV28	TRBJ1-1	TRBD1	TGTGCCAGCAGGCCGCCGGGACAGCGGAACACTGAAGCTTTCTTT	CASRPPGQRNTEAFF
NA	TRBV28	TRBJ1-1	NA	TGTGCCAGCAGTTTACACTCCAGAGAGGGAGCTTTCTTT	CASSLHSREGAFF
NA	TRBV6-4	TRBJ2-3	NA	TGTGCCAGCAGTGACACAGGCTTGAGCACAGATACGCAGTATTTT	CASSDTGLSTDTQYF
NA	TRBV5-1	TRBJ2-3	TRBD2	TGCGCCAGCCTTGGGGGTAGCGGGAGTGCAGATACGCAGTATTTT	CASLGGSGSADTQYF
NA	TRBV28	TRBJ2-7	TRBD2	TGTGCCAGCAGTTTGATCTTAGCGGGAGACTCCTACGAGCAGTACTTC	CASSLILAGDSYEQYF
NA	TRBV7-6	TRBJ2-7	NA	TGTGCCAGCAGCTCCCGCCTCGGGATGCGCCAGTACTTC	CASSSRLGMRQYF
NA	TRBV25-1	TRBJ2-7	TRBD1	TGTGCCAGTAACCCGGACAGGGGGTTTGCCGAGCAGTACTTC	CASNPDRGFAEQYF
NA	TRBV5-1	TRBJ2-5	NA	TGCGCCAGCAGCGGCGGGGAAGAGACCCAGTACTTC	CASSGGEETQYF
NA	TRBV10-3	TRBJ2-3	TRBD2	TGTGCCATCAGTTTCGGGAGGGACTCAGATACGCAGTATTTT	CAISFGRDSDTQYF
NA	TRBV4-1	TRBJ2-7	TRBD2	TGCGCCAGCAGCCAACCGACTAGCGGATCCTACGAGCAGTACTTC	CASSQPTSGSYEQYF
NA	TRBV5-1	TRBJ2-3	NA	TGCGCCAGCAGCCGGGGGGGACAGAGCACAGATACGCAGTATTTT	CASSRGGQSTDTQYF
NA	TRBV27	TRBJ2-1	TRBD2	TGTGCCAGCAGTTCGGGTCTAGCGGACACCTACAATGAGCAGTTCTTC	CASSSGLADTYNEQFF
NA	TRBV6-5	TRBJ2-3	TRBD1	TGTGCCAGCAGGGACGACAGGGCAATCACAGATACGCAGTATTTT	CASRDDRAITDTQYF
NA	TRBV5-1	TRBJ1-5	TRBD1	TGCGCCAGCAGCAGACAGGGGGGTGAGCCCCAGCATTTT	CASSRQGGEPQHF
NA	TRBV30	TRBJ1-6	TRBD1	TGTGCCTGGATCGGGGACAGGGGGAGAGGGGATTCACCCCTCCACTTT	CAWIGDRGRGDSPLHF
NA	TRBV11-2	TRBJ2-3	NA	TGTGCCAGCAGCATCAACCTCGCGAGGCCCACAGATACGCAGTATTTT	CASSINLARPTDTQYF
NA	TRBV11-2	TRBJ1-5	NA	TGTGCCAGCAGCTTAGGGGGGGTCAGGGAGCAGCCCCAGCATTTT	CASSLGGVREQPQHF
medium-sized	TRBV5-4	TRBJ2-7	TRBD2	TGTGCCAGCAGTCCCGGACTAGCGGTAGAGCAGTACTTC	CASSPGLAVEQYF
NA	TRBV19	TRBJ1-2	NA	TGTGCCAGTAGCGAACAGGCTAACTATGGCTACACCTTC	CASSEQANYGYTF
NA	TRBV5-6	TRBJ1-3	NA	TGTGCCAGCAGCTCCCGTTATGGAAACACCATATATTTT	CASSSRYGNTIYF
NA	TRBV29-1	TRBJ2-7	NA	TGCAGCGGATGGTGGACAGAACGCGAGCAGTACTTC	CSGWWTEREQYF
NA	TRBV30	TRBJ1-5	NA	TGTGCCTGGAGTCCCTCCCCCAATCAGCCCCAGCATTTT	CAWSPSPNQPQHF
NA	TRBV11-2	TRBJ2-2	TRBD2	TGTGCCAGCAGCTTAGATCGGGGTCTAGCGGGAGTCAGTGTCACCGGGGAGCTGTTTTTT	CASSLDRGLAGVSVTGELFF
NA	TRBV2	TRBJ2-7	TRBD2	TGTGCCAGCAGGGACCTCGGGACTAGCGGGGGCCGTGTCTCCTACGAGCAGTACTTC	CASRDLGTSGGRVSYEQYF
NA	TRBV28	TRBJ1-2	NA	TGTGCCACCACCTCTCAGGCTGCTGGTGGCTACACCTTC	CATTSQAAGGYTF
NA	TRBV4-2	TRBJ2-7	TRBD2	TGTGCCAGCAGCCGAGGGAGCGGGGAGGCGGGCGAGCAGTACTTC	CASSRGSGEAGEQYF
NA	TRBV7-9	TRBJ2-5	NA	TGTGCCAGCAGCTTAGGACAGCCCCAAGAGACCCAGTACTTC	CASSLGQPQETQYF
NA	TRBV4-3	TRBJ2-7	TRBD1	TGCGCCAGCAGCCAGGGGACAGGAGACGCCTACGAGCAGTACTTC	CASSQGTGDAYEQYF
NA	TRBV14	TRBJ1-1	NA	TGTGCCAGCAGCCAAGATCGCCAGGGCACTGAAGCTTTCTTT	CASSQDRQGTEAFF
NA	TRBV29-1	TRBJ2-1	TRBD2	TGCAGCGTTGAAATAGGGCTAGCGGGATACAATGAGCAGTTCTTC	CSVEIGLAGYNEQFF
NA	TRBV4-2	TRBJ2-7	TRBD1	TGTGCCAGCAGCCAAGCCGCCGGGACAGGAGCCTACGAGCAGTACTTC	CASSQAAGTGAYEQYF
NA	TRBV6-1	TRBJ2-7	NA	TGTGCCAGCAGTGAGGACTTTCCCAATCCCTACGAGCAGTACTTC	CASSEDFPNPYEQYF
NA	TRBV28	TRBJ1-2	NA	TGTGCCAGCAGTTTGACACCTTCTAACTATGGCTACACCTTC	CASSLTPSNYGYTF
NA	TRBV30	TRBJ2-7	TRBD1	TGTGCCTGGAGCGGGACAGGGGAGGAGCAGTACTTC	CAWSGTGEEQYF
NA	TRBV28	TRBJ2-6	NA	TGTGCCAGCAGTCAGCCAGGGGTCGCTGGGGCCAACGTCCTGACTTTC	CASSQPGVAGANVLTF
NA	TRBV9	TRBJ1-2	NA	TGTGCCAGCAGCGTAGAGGACAGTGTGGTCTATGGCTACACCTTC	CASSVEDSVVYGYTF
NA	TRBV10-3	TRBJ2-1	TRBD2	TGTGCCATCAGTGAAGCCCATGAAGCTAGCGGGAGTAACCAGTTCTTC	CAISEAHEASGSNQFF
NA	TRBV4-1	TRBJ2-2	TRBD2	TGCGCCAGCAGCCCCGGCCAACTAGCGGGAAGTTGGGACACCGGGGAGCTGTTTTTT	CASSPGQLAGSWDTGELFF
NA	TRBV14	TRBJ2-1	TRBD2	TGTGCCAGCAGCCAAGATGCCGGGACTAGCGGGACCAATGAGCAGTTCTTC	CASSQDAGTSGTNEQFF
NA	TRBV7-8	TRBJ2-7	NA	TGTGCCAGCAGCTTAGGTCAGGCCAGGGAGCAGTACTTC	CASSLGQAREQYF
NA	TRBV4-1	TRBJ1-4	NA	TGCGCCAGCAGCCAAGCAGGGGAAGGTGAAAAACTGTTTTTT	CASSQAGEGEKLFF
NA	TRBV11-2	TRBJ2-5	NA	TGTGCCAGCAGCTTCCCCGGGGGCCAGTACTTC	CASSFPGGQYF